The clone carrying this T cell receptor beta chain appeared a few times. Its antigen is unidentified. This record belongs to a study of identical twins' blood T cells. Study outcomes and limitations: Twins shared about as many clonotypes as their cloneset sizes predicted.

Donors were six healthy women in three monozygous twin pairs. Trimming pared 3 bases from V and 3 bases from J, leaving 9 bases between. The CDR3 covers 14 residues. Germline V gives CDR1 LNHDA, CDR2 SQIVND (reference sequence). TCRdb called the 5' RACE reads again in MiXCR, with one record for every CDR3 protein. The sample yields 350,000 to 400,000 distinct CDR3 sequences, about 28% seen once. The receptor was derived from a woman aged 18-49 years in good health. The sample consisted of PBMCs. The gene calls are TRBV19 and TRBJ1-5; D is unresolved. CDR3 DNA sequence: TGTGCCAGTAGTATCCGGGCAGACAATCAGCCCCAGCATTTT. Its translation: CASSIRADNQPQHF. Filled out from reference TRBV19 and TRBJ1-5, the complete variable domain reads DGGITQSPKYLFRKEGQNVTLSCEQNLNHDAMYWYRQDPGQGLRLIYYSQIVNDFQKGDIAEGYSVSREKKESFPLTVTSAQKNPTAFYLCASSIRADNQPQHFGDGTRLSIL.